This section outlines one TCR beta chain sequence together with its context. It has no known antigen specificity. One junction end disagrees with the germline gene, perhaps due to a read error. The TCR beta CDR3 regions were amplified from the RNA transcripts. For the first round of RT-PCR on the TCR CDR3, the HTBI primer set was used together with the Qiagen OneStep RT-PCR kit. Libraries were constructed in a second round of multiplex PCR, after which size selection and purification were performed. Paired-end sequencing of the libraries was performed with 100 bp reads on an Illumina HiSeq2000. In the original analysis: SOAPnuke was used to process the raw data, with reads discarded if the reads contained adapters or uncalled bases, had a mean Phred below 15, or lacked an exact constant-primer or identifier match. High-quality paired reads were merged with COPE v1.2.5, and unique nucleotide sequences were defined as clonotypes. Clonotypes were aligned to IMGT TRBV, TRBD and TRBJ reference segments using MiTCR v1.1. The analysis was restricted to V-J combinations with a frequency above 0.0001, which together covered about 99% of the repertoires. The TCS score was defined as F50 (clonal expansion) divided by E x V (chaos), with BLOSUM62-based TCRdist calculated between CDR3 peptides within each V-J. Welch's t-statistics and random forest reduced roughly 540 V-J features to roughly 13, which were used in a naive Bayes classifier (R e1071). Thyroid-blood repertoire similarity was quantified with the Morisita-Horn index. TCRdb reran the public reads through fastp at Q25 and MiXCR, keeping productive beta chains. A single entry per CDR3 protein holds the most common genes and DNA from its merged rows. What appears here as the V and J calls and clone size reflects TCRdb's work, not the paper's. In all, the sample holds 45,000 to 55,000 distinct CDR3 sequences, and approximately 50% of those were seen once. The biggest ten clones account for about 35% of the sample.

The entry originates in a study of T cells in Graves' hyperthyroidism and ophthalmopathy (dated by TCRdb to between 2019 and 2020). At the level of the whole study: A discovery cohort of roughly 100 patients, about 44 with Graves' ophthalmopathy and 55 to 65 with stable Graves' hyperthyroidism, was used to find distinguishing TCR V-J signatures. An independent validation cohort of 18 to 20 hyperthyroidism patients and more than 15 patients who later progressed to ophthalmopathy tested prospective prediction of ophthalmopathy. For training and testing, the 100 or so patients in the discovery cohort were randomly divided in a 7:3 ratio. Thyroid tissue and blood T-cell repertoires from roughly six Graves' hyperthyroidism patients were also compared in the study. Following sampling, methimazole starting at 30 mg daily was given to hyperthyroidism patients, and high-dose intravenous methylprednisolone was given to ophthalmopathy patients. TCR Vbeta CDR3 sequencing of some 140 peripheral blood samples (over 40 ophthalmopathy, about 80 hyperthyroidism and 17 progressor patients) is reported in the paper.

Graves' hyperthyroidism was defined as stable when no progression to ophthalmopathy occurred over 18 months of follow-up. The hyperthyroidism patients were between 18 and 65 years old and newly diagnosed, with a disease duration of less than 2 months. Any patient with an uncontrolled infection, another autoimmune disease, pregnancy or lactation was excluded. Diagnoses relied on clinical symptoms, serum thyroxine and TRAb, thyroid ultrasound and orbital computed tomography. Trizol reagent was used to extract total RNA, and RNA quality was then checked on an Agilent 2100 Bioanalyzer. What the study reported, not specific to this receptor: Most expanded thyroid clonotypes (frequency above 0.001) were also detected in blood, suggesting blood repertoires may reflect thyroid immune responses. During validation, the model predicted progression to ophthalmopathy a median of around six months ahead of onset, with 60% to 71% sensitivity and about 72% specificity. Sample size was not statistically predetermined, and blinding of investigators to group allocation was not performed. In cross-validation, a model built on a 13 V-J signature told ophthalmopathy apart from stable hyperthyroidism with roughly 87% sensitivity and about 81% specificity, and in testing the same model reached 80%/75%.

Per the germline V gene, SGHTA is the CDR1 and FQGNSA is the CDR2. Taken from cysteine to phenylalanine, the CDR3 has 16 residues. Here the CDR3 DNA is all that survives: 48 bases in frame from base 1. The chain links TRBV7-2 with TRBJ2-5; 7 nucleotides in the junction match TRBD1. The sample taken for sequencing was peripheral blood or thyroid tissue (not recorded which). The clonotype was recovered from a man between 18 and 35 years old with Graves' hyperthyroidism. The CDR3 sequence is CASSAQAGTAQEAQYF. The DNA sequence follows: TGTGCCAGCAGCGCACAAGCCGGGACAGCCCAAGAGGCCCAGTACTTC.